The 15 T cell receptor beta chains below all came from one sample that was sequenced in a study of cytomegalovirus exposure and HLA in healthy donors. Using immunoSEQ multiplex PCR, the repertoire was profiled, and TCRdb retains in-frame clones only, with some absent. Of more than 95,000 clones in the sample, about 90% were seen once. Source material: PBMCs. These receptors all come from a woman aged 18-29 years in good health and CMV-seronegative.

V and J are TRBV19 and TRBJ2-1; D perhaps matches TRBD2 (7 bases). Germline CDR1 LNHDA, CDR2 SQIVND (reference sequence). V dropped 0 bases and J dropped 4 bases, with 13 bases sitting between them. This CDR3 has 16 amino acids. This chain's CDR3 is CASSIDRGGAYNEQFF. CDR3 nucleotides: TGTGCCAGTAGTATAGATAGAGGGGGGGCGTACAATGAGCAGTTCTTC.

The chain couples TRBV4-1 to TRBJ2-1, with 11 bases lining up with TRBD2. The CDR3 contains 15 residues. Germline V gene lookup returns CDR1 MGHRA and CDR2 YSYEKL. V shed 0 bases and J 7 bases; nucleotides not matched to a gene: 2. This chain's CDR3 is CASSQEGLAVNEQFF. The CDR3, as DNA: TGCGCCAGCAGCCAAGAGGGACTAGCGGTTAATGAGCAGTTCTTC.

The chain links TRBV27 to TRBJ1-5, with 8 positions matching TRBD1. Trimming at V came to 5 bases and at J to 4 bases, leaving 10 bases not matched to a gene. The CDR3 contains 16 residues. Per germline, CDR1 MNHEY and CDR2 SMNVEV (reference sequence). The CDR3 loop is CASSPFSGGGNQPQHF. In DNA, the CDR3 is TGTGCCAGCAGTCCGTTCTCAGGGGGCGGGAATCAGCCCCAGCATTTT.

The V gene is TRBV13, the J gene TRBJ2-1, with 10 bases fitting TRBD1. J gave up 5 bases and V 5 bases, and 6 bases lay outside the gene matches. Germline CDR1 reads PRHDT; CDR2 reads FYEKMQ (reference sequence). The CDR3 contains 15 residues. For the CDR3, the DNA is TGTGCCAGCAGCACCCGGGACAGGGGACACAATGAGCAGTTCTTC. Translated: CASSTRDRGHNEQFF.

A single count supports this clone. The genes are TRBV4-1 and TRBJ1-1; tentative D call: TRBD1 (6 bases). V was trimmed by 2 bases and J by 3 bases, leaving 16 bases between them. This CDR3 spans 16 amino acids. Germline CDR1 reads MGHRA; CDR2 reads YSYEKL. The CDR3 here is CASSQPRAGADTEAFF. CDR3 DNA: TGCGCCAGCAGCCAACCTCGGGCAGGGGCGGACACTGAAGCTTTCTTT.

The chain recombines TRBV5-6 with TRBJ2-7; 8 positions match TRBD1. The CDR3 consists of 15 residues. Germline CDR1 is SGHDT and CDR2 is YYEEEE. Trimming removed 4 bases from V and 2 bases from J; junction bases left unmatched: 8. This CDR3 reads CASSIGQGTTYEQYF. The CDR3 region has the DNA TGTGCCAGCAGCATCGGACAGGGCACTACCTACGAGCAGTACTTC.

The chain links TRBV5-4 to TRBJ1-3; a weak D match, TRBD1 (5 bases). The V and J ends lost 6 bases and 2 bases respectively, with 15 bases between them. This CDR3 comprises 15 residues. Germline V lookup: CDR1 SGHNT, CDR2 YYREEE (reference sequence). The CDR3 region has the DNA TGTGCCAGCACTCTGGCAGGGAAGACTGGAAACACCATATATTTT. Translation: CASTLAGKTGNTIYF. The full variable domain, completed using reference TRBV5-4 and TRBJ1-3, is ETGVTQSPTHLIKTRGQQVTLRCSSQSGHNTVSWYQQALGQGPQFIFQYYREEENGRGNFPPRFSGLQFPNYSSELNVNALELDDSALYLCASTLAGKTGNTIYFGEGSWLTVV.

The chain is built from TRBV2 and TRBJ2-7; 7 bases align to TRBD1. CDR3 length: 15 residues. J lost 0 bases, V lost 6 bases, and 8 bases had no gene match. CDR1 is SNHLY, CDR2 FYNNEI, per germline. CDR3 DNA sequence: TGTGCCAGCAGCCAAGAGGGGGCGAGCTCCTACGAGCAGTACTTC. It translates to CASSQEGASSYEQYF.

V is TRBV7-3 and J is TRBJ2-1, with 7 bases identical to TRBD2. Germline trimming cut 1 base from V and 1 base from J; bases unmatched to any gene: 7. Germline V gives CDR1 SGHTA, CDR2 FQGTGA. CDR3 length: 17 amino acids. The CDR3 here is CASSLNGAGVSYNEQFF. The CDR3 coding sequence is TGTGCCAGCAGCTTAAATGGGGCGGGAGTTTCCTACAATGAGCAGTTCTTC.

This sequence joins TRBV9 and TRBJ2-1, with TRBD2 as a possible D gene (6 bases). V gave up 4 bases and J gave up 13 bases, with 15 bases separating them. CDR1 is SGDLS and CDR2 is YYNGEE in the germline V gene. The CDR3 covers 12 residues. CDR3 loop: CASSTEVGGQFF. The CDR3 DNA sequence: TGTGCCAGCAGCACAGAGGTGGGGGGTCAGTTCTTC. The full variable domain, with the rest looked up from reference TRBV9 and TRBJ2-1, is DSGVTQTPKHLITATGQRVTLRCSPRSGDLSVYWYQQSLDQGLQFLIQYYNGEERAKGNILERFSAQQFPDLHSELNLSSLELGDSALYFCASSTEVGGQFFGPGTRLTVL.

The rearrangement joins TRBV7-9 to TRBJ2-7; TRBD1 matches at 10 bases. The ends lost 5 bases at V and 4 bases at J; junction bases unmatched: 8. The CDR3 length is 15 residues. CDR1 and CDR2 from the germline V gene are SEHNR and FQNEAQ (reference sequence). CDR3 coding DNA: TGTGCCAGCAGCCCACGGACAGGGGGAGGGTACGAGCAGTACTTC. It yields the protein CASSPRTGGGYEQYF.

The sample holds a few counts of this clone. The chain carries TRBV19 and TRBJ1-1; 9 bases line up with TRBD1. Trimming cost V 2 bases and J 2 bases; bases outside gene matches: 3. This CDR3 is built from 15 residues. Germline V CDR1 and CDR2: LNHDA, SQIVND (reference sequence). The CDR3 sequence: CASSILGQGNTEAFF. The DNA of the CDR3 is TGTGCCAGTAGTATATTGGGACAGGGCAACACTGAAGCTTTCTTT. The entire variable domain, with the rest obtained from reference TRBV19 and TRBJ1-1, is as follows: DGGITQSPKYLFRKEGQNVTLSCEQNLNHDAMYWYRQDPGQGLRLIYYSQIVNDFQKGDIAEGYSVSREKKESFPLTVTSAQKNPTAFYLCASSILGQGNTEAFFGQGTRLTVV.

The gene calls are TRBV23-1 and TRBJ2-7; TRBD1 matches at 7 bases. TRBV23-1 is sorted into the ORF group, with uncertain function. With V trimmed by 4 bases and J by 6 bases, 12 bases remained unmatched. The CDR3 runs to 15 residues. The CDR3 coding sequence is TGCGCCAGCAGTCGAGGAACAGGGGAAGTCTGCGAGCAGTACTTC. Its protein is CASSRGTGEVCEQYF.

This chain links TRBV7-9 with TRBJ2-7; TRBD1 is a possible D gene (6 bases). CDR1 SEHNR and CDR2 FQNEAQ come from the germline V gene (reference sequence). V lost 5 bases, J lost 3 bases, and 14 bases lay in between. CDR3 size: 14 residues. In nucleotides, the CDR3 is TGTGCCAGCAGCGCAACAGGGTACGGCTACGAGCAGTACTTC. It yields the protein CASSATGYGYEQYF.

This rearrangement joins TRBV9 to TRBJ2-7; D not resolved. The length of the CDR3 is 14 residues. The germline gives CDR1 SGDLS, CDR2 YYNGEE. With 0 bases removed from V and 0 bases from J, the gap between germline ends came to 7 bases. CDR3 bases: TGTGCCAGCAGCGTAGGAGATAACTCCTACGAGCAGTACTTC. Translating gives CASSVGDNSYEQYF.